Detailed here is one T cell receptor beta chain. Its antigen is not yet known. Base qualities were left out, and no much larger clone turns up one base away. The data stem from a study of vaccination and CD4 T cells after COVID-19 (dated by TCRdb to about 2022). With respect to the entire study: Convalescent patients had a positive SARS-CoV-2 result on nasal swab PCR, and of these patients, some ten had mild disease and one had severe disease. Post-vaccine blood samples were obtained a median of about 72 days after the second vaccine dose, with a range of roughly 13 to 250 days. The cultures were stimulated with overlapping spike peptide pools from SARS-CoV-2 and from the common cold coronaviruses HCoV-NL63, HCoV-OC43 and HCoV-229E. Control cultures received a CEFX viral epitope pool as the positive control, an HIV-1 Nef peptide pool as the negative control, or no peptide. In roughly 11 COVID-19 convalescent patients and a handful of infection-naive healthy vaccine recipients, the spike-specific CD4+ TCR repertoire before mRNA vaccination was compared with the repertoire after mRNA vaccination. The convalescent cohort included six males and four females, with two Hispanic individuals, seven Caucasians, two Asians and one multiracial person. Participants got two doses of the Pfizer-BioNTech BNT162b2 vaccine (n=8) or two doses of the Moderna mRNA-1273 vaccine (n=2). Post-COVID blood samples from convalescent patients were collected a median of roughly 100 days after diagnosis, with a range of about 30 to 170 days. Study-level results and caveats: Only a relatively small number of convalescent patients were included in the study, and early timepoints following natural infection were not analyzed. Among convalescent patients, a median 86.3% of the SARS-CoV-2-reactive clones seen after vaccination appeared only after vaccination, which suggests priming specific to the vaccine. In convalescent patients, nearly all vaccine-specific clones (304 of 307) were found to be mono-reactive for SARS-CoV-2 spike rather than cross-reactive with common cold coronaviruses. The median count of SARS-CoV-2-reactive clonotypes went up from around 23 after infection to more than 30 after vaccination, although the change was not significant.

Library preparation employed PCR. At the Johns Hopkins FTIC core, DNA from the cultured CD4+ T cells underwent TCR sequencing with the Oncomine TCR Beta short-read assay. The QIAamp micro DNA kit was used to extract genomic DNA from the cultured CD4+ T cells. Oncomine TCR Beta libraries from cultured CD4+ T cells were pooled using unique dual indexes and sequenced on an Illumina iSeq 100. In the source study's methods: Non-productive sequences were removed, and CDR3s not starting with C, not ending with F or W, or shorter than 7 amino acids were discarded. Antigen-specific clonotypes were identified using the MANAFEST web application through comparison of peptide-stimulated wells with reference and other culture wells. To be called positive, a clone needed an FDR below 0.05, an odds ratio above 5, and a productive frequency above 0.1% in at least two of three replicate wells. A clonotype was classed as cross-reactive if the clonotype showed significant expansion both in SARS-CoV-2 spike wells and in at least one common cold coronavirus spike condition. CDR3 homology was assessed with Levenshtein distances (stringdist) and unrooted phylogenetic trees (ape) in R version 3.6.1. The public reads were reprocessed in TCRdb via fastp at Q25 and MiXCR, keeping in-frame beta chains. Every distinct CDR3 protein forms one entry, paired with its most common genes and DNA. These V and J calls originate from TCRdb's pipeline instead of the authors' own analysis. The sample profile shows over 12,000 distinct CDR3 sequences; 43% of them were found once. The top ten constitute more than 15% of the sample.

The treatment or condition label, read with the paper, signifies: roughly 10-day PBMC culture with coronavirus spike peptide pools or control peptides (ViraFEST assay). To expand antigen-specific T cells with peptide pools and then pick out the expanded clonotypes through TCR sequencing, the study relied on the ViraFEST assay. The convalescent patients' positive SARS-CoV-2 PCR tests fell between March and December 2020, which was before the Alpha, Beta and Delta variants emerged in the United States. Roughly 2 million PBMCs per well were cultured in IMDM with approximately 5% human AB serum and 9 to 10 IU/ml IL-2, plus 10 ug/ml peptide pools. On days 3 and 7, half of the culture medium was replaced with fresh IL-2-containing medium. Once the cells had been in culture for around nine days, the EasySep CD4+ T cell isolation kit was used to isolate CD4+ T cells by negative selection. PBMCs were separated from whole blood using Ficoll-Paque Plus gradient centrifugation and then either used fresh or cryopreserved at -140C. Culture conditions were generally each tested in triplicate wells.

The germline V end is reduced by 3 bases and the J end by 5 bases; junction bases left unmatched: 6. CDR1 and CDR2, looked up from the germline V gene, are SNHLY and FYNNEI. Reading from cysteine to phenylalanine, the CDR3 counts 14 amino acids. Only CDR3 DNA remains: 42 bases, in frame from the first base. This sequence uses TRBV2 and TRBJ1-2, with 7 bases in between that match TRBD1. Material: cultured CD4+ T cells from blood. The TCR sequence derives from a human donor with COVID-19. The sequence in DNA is TGTGCCAGCAGTGATCTGGGACAGAGATATGGCTACACCTTC. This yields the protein CASSDLGQRYGYTF.